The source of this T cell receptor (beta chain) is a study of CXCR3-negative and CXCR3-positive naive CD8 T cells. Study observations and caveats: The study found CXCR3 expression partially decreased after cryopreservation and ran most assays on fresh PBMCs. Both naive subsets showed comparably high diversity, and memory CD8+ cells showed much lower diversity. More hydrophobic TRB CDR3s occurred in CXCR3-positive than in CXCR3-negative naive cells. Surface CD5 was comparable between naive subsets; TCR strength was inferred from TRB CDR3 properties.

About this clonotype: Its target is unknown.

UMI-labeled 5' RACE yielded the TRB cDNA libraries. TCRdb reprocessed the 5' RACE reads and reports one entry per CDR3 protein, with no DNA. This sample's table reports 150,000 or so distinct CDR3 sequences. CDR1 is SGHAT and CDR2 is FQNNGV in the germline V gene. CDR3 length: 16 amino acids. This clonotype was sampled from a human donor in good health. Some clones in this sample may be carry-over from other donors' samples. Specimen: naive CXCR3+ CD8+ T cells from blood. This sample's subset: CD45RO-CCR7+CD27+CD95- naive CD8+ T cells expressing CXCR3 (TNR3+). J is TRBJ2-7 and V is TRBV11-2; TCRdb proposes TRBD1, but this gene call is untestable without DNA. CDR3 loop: CASSSIDSSPSYEQYF.